The 14 T cell receptor beta chains below were found in one sample sequenced in a study of blood T cell repertoires in COVID-19. Sequencing used immunoSEQ multiplex PCR; TCRdb keeps in-frame clones, though not all of them. The table records 65,000 or so clones, just under 85% of them present only once. Material: peripheral blood. The source of these receptors is a man aged 55 to 70 with acute or convalescent COVID-19.

J is TRBJ2-7 and V is TRBV28; a possible D gene is TRBD2 (5 bases). V was cut by 4 bases and J by 2 bases, with 12 bases left in between. Germline-derived CDR1 and CDR2 are MDHEN and SYDVKM. The CDR3 is 14 amino acids. CDR3 bases: TGTGCCAGCAGTTCCCCGAGCGGAACCTACGAGCAGTACTTC. Translated, it gives CASSSPSGTYEQYF.

The rearrangement joins TRBV6-5 to TRBJ2-5; 12 bases are a match to TRBD2. From germline, CDR1 is MNHEY and CDR2 SVGAGI. The J segment lost 0 bases and the V segment lost 5 bases, leaving 1 base of the junction unmatched. This CDR3 has 15 amino acids. In DNA, the CDR3 is TGTGCCAGCAGTCGGACTAGCGGGGACCAAGAGACCCAGTACTTC. Amino acid sequence: CASSRTSGDQETQYF.

V usage is TRBV19 and J usage is TRBJ2-1, with a possible D match to TRBD2 (6 bases). The germline gives CDR1 LNHDA, CDR2 SQIVND (reference sequence). Trimming shortened V by 1 base and J by 8 bases, and 12 bases separated the two germline ends. The CDR3 loop spans 14 amino acids. The CDR3, as DNA: TGTGCCAGTAGTATAGGGAGGGAGGTGGATGAGCAGTTCTTC. The encoded protein is CASSIGREVDEQFF.

The chain has TRBV19 and TRBJ1-2; D might be TRBD1 (5 bases). Germline CDR1 LNHDA, CDR2 SQIVND (reference sequence). The CDR3 extends over 13 amino acids. Trimming removed 3 bases from V and 4 bases from J, with 9 bases in between. The CDR3 here is CASSMTAGYGYTF. The CDR3 nucleotides read TGTGCCAGTAGTATGACAGCGGGCTATGGCTACACCTTC.

The chain is built from TRBV11-2 and TRBJ2-1, with 8 bases matching TRBD2. Trimming removed 5 bases from V and 7 bases from J; junction bases left unmatched: 13. Germline assignment: CDR1 SGHAT and CDR2 FQNNGV. The CDR3 spans 16 residues. The CDR3 loop is CASSPPGERGSNEQFF. CDR3 DNA: TGTGCCAGCAGCCCACCCGGGGAGCGGGGGAGTAATGAGCAGTTCTTC.

In DNA, the CDR3 is TGTGCCAGCCAAGCCCCGACAGATGGCTACACCTTC. Translating it yields CASQAPTDGYTF. J is TRBJ1-2 and V is TRBV19; possibly TRBD1 for D (5 bases). V shed 9 bases and J shed 6 bases, with 14 bases lying between them. This CDR3 region has 12 residues. Germline lookup yields CDR1 LNHDA and CDR2 SQIVND (reference sequence).

The CDR3 nucleotides read TGTGCCAGCAGTTACTCCTTGAACACTGAAGCTTTCTTT. Encoded protein: CASSYSLNTEAFF. The chain joins TRBV6-5 to TRBJ1-1; D ambiguous. The germline V and J ends were trimmed by 0 bases and 0 bases, with 2 bases remaining between them. This CDR3 has 13 amino acids. CDR1 and CDR2 from the germline V gene are MNHEY and SVGAGI.

The genes are TRBV15 and TRBJ2-5; the D gene is possibly TRBD1 (5 bases). Trimming pared 1 base from V and 1 base from J, leaving 10 bases between. In germline, CDR1 is LNHNV, CDR2 YYDKDF (reference sequence). The CDR3 totals 15 residues. CDR3 loop: CATSRAQESQETQYF. The CDR3 DNA reads as TGTGCCACCAGCAGAGCACAGGAGAGCCAAGAGACCCAGTACTTC.

This clone was observed a few times. The chain couples TRBV25-1 to TRBJ2-7, with 10 bases identical to TRBD1. The CDR3 runs to 15 residues. The germline V gene encodes CDR1 MGHDK and CDR2 SYGVNS. With V trimmed by 3 bases and J by 3 bases, 5 bases remained unmatched. CDR3 DNA sequence: TGTGCCAGCAGTGATTGGGGACAGGGGAACTACGAGCAGTACTTC. Protein sequence: CASSDWGQGNYEQYF.

There are a few counts of this clone. The rearrangement joins TRBV6-6 to TRBJ2-6; 10 bases are shared with TRBD1. Germline loops: CDR1 MNHNY, CDR2 SVGAGI (reference sequence). V lost 5 bases, J lost 3 bases, and 7 bases stayed unmatched. The CDR3 length is 17 residues. The CDR3 here is CASSQTGGGFGANVLTF. CDR3 bases: TGTGCCAGCAGTCAGACAGGGGGCGGATTTGGGGCCAACGTCCTGACTTTC.

This chain uses TRBV15 with TRBJ2-1, with D hard to call. Trimming shortened V by 0 bases and J by 4 bases, and 4 bases separated the two germline ends. Germline V gene sequence: CDR1 LNHNV, CDR2 YYDKDF (reference sequence). The CDR3 loop spans 13 amino acids. In DNA, the CDR3 is TGTGCCACCAGCAGAGAAGAGTACAATGAGCAGTTCTTC. Residues: CATSREEYNEQFF.

The chain recombines TRBV5-1 with TRBJ2-1; no reliable D call. Per the germline V gene, CDR1 is SGHRS and CDR2 is YFSETQ. CDR3 length: 16 residues. Trimming shortened V by 4 bases and J by 0 bases, and 14 bases separated the two germline ends. CDR3 residues: CASSLLPESSYNEQFF. The CDR3 DNA sequence: TGCGCCAGCAGCCTTTTACCTGAGAGCTCCTACAATGAGCAGTTCTTC. Based on the CDR3 plus reference TRBV5-1 and TRBJ2-1, the full variable domain is KAGVTQTPRYLIKTRGQQVTLSCSPISGHRSVSWYQQTPGQGLQFLFEYFSETQRNKGNFPGRFSGRQFSNSRSEMNVSTLELGDSALYLCASSLLPESSYNEQFFGPGTRLTVL.

This chain joins TRBV5-1 and TRBJ2-5, with 7 bases that match TRBD2. There are 15 residues in the CDR3. Per the germline V gene, CDR1 is SGHRS and CDR2 is YFSETQ. V lost 4 bases, J lost 3 bases, and 9 bases stayed unmatched. For the CDR3, the DNA is TGCGCCAGCAGCCCCCAGGGAGGGAATGAAGAGACCCAGTACTTC. Translated, it gives CASSPQGGNEETQYF.

This clone turned up a few times. This chain links TRBV12-3 or TRBV12-4 with TRBJ1-1; D may be TRBD1 (5 bases). V was clipped by 7 bases and J by 11 bases, with 14 bases between them. The CDR3 contains 11 residues. The CDR3 sequence: CASTHGGRAFF. In nucleotides, the CDR3 is TGTGCCAGCACCCACGGGGGTAGGGCTTTCTTT.